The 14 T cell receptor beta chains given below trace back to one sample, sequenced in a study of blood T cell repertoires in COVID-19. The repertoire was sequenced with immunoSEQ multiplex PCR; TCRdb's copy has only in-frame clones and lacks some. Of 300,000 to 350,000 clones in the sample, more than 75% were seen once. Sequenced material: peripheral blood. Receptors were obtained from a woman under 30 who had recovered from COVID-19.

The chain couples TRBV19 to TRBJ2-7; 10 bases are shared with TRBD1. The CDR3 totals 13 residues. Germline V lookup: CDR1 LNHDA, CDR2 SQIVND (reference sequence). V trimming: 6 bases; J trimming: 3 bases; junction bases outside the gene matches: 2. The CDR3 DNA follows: TGTGCCAGTAGCGGACAGGGGGGCTACGAGCAGTACGTC. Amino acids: CASSGQGGYEQYV.

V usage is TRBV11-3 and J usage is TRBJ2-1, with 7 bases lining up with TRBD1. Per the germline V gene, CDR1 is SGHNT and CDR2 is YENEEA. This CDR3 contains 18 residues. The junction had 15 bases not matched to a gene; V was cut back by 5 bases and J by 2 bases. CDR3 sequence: CASSLRQPTGFTYNEQFF. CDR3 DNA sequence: TGTGCCAGCAGCCTCCGTCAACCGACAGGGTTTACCTACAATGAGCAGTTCTTC. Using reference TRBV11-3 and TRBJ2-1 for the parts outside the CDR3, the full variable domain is EAGVVQSPRYKIIEKKQPVAFWCNPISGHNTLYWYLQNLGQGPELLIRYENEEAVDDSQLPKDRFSAERLKGVDSTLKIQPAELGDSAVYLCASSLRQPTGFTYNEQFFGPGTRLTVL.

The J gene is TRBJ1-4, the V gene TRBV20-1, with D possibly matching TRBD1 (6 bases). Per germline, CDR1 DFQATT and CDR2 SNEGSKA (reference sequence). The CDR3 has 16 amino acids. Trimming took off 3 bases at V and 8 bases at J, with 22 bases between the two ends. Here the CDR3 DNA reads TGCAGTGCTAGTCCGAGCGGGGTTCTTGGGGGCGAAAAACTGTTTTTT. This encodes CSASPSGVLGGEKLFF.

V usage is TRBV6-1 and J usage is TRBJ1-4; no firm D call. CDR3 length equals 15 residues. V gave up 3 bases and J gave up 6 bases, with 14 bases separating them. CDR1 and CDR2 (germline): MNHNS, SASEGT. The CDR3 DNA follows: TGTGCCAGCAGTGACCGACACGAAGGTTATGAAAAACTGTTTTTT. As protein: CASSDRHEGYEKLFF.

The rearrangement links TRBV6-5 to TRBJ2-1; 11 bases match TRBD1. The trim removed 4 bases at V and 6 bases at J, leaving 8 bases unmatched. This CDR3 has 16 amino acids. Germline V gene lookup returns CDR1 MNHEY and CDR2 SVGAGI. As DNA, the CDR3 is TGTGCCAGCAGTTTCCCCGGACAGGGGGCGGGCAATGAGCAGTTCTTC. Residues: CASSFPGQGAGNEQFF.

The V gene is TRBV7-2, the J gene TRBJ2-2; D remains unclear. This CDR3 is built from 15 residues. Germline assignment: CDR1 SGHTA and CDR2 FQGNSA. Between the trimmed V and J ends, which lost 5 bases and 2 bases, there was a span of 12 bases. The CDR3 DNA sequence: TGTGCCAGCAGCGTGCTAGAGACTAACACCGGGGAGCTGTTTTTT. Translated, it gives CASSVLETNTGELFF.

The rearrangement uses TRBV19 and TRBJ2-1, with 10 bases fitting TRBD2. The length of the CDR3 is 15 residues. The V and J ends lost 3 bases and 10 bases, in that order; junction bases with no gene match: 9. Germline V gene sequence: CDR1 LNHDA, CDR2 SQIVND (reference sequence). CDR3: CASSIDSSGRYEQFF. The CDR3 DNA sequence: TGTGCCAGTAGTATTGACTCTAGCGGGAGATACGAGCAGTTCTTC.

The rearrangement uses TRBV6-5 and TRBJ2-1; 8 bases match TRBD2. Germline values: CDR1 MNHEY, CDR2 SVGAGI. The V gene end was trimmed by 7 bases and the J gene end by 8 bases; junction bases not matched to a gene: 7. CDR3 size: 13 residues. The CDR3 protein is CASNPGGRDEQFF. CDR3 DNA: TGTGCCAGCAATCCGGGAGGGAGGGATGAGCAGTTCTTC.

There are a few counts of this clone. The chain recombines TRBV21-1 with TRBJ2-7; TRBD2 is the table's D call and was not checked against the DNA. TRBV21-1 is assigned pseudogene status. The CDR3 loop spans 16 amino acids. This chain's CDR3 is CASSKDSGTSGYEQYV. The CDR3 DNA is TGTGCCAGCAGCAAAGATTCCGGGACTAGCGGCTACGAGCAGTACGTC.

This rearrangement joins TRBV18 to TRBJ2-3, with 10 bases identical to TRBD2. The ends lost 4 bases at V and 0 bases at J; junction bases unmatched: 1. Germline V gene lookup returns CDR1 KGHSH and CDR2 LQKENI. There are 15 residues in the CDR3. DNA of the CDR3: TGTGCCAGCTCACTGACTAGCGGGAGCACAGATACGCAGTATTTT. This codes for CASSLTSGSTDTQYF.

As DNA, the CDR3 is TGCGCCAGCAGCCAAAGCGGGTCGGCCAAAAACATTCAGTACTTC. This translates into CASSQSGSAKNIQYF. This chain links TRBV4-3 with TRBJ2-4, with TRBD2 as a possible D gene (6 bases). V lost 2 bases and J 1 base, leaving 9 bases between the germline ends. The V gene's germline CDR1 is LGHNA and CDR2 YSLEER. CDR3 length: 15 residues.

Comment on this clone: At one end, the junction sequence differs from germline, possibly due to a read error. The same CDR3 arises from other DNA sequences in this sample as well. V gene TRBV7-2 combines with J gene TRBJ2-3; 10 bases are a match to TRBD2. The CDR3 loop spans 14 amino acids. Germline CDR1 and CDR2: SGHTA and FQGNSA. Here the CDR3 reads CASSLAGVTDTQYF. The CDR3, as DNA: TGTGCCAGCAGCCTAGCGGGAGTTACAGATACGCAGTATTTT.

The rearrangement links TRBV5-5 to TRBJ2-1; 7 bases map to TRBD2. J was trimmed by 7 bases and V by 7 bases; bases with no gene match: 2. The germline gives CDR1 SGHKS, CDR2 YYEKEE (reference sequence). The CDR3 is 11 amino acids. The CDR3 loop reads CASAGANEQFF. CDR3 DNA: TGTGCCAGCGCGGGAGCAAATGAGCAGTTCTTC.

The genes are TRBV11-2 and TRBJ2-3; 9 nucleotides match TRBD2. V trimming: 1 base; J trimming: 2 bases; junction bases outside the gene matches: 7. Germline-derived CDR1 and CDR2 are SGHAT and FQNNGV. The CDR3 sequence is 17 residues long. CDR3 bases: TGTGCCAGCAGCTTAGCCCCGGGACTAGCCTCCACAGATACGCAGTATTTT. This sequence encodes CASSLAPGLASTDTQYF.